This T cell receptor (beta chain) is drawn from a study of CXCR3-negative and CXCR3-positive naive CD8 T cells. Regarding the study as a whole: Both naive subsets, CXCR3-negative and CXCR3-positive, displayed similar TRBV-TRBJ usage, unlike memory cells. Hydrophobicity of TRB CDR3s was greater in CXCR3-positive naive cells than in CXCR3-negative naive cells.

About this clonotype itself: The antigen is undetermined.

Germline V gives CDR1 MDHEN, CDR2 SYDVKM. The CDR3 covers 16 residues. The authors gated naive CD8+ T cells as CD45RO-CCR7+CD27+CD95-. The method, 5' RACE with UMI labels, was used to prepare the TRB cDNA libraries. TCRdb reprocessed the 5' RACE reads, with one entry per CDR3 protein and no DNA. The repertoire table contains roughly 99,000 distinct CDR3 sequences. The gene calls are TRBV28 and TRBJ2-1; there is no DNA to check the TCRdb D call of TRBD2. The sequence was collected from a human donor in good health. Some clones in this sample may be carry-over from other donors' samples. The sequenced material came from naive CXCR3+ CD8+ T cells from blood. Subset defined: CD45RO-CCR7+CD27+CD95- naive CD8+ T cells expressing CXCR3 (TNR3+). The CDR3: CASRELGLALDNEQFF.